This T cell receptor (beta chain) was identified during a study of cytomegalovirus exposure and HLA in healthy donors. Researchers ran the PCR with 60 Vbeta and 13 Jbeta primers. Measured with immunoSEQ multiplex PCR; TCRdb has only the in-frame clones, and not every one. The table shows more than 100,000 clones, with around nine tenths occurring only once. Sequenced material: PBMCs. This receptor was taken from a woman aged 25 to 39 in good health and CMV-seronegative.

This CDR3 reads CASSRYNSGTSGGYYEQYF. As DNA, the CDR3 is TGTGCCAGCAGCCGCTATAACTCGGGGACTAGCGGGGGATACTACGAGCAGTACTTC. The chain joins TRBV28 to TRBJ2-7; TRBD2 agrees at 14 bases. CDR1 and CDR2 from the germline V gene are MDHEN and SYDVKM. The CDR3 covers 19 residues. The J segment lost 3 bases and the V segment lost 6 bases, leaving 16 bases of the junction unmatched.